This entry lists 28 T cell receptor beta chains sequenced from one sample in a study of CD8+ T cells in alopecia areata. Sequencing templates came from extracted RNA that was reverse transcribed into cDNA. TCRdb's copy holds only in-frame clones and misses some; the assay was immunoSEQ multiplex PCR. The repertoire holds a few hundred thousand clones, with under 70% as singletons. Described treatment: oral pan-JAK inhibitor, 5-10 mg twice daily. This material consisted of CD4+ T cells sorted from blood, taken at approximately week 42, from a patient treated with tofacitinib. The receptors were gathered from a human donor with alopecia areata.

V gene TRBV5-6 combines with J gene TRBJ2-5; D is possibly TRBD2 (5 bases). This CDR3 spans 15 amino acids. Germline lookup yields CDR1 SGHDT and CDR2 YYEEEE. The germline V and J ends were trimmed by 4 bases and 3 bases, with 16 bases remaining between them. CDR3 in amino acids: CASSGSGPGKETQYF. The CDR3 coding sequence is TGTGCCAGCAGCGGGTCAGGCCCGGGAAAAGAGACCCAGTACTTC.

The chain uses TRBV5-1 and TRBJ2-7, with 8 nucleotides matching TRBD2. V gave up 3 bases and J gave up 1 base; unmatched junction bases: 12. The CDR3 has 17 amino acids. The V gene's germline CDR1 is SGHRS and CDR2 YFSETQ. The CDR3 DNA sequence: TGCGCCAGCAGCTCGGCCCCGGGACTAGATACTTCCTACGAGCAGTACTTC. Translation: CASSSAPGLDTSYEQYF.

V usage is TRBV5-6 and J usage is TRBJ2-3, with D perhaps matching TRBD2 (6 bases). V was cut by 2 bases and J by 0 bases, with 7 bases left in between. Germline CDR1 SGHDT, CDR2 YYEEEE. The CDR3 sequence is 14 residues long. Here the CDR3 DNA reads TGTGCCAGCAGCTTCGGGACTAGCACAGATACGCAGTATTTT. The encoded protein is CASSFGTSTDTQYF.

The rearrangement uses TRBV29-1 and TRBJ1-1; 9 bases are a match to TRBD1. Germline V CDR1 and CDR2: SQVTM, ANQGSEA. The CDR3 is 14 residues long. The junction had 7 bases not matched to a gene; V was cut back by 3 bases and J by 5 bases. The CDR3 bases are TGCAGCGTTGACGAACAGGGGGCAGGTACTGAAGCTTTCTTT. It yields the protein CSVDEQGAGTEAFF.

The genes are TRBV5-1 and TRBJ1-6; D call uncertain. CDR3 length equals 15 residues. V lost 2 bases and J lost 7, with 13 bases in between. Looked up from germline, CDR1 is SGHRS and CDR2 is YFSETQ. As DNA, the CDR3 is TGCGCCAGCAGCTTAGGAGGACTTGGAAATTCACCCCTCCACTTT. This encodes CASSLGGLGNSPLHF.

The chain combines TRBV18 with TRBJ2-1; no reliable D call. This CDR3 region has 15 residues. With 2 bases removed from V and 6 bases from J, the gap between germline ends came to 14 bases. Germline loops: CDR1 KGHSH, CDR2 LQKENI. The CDR3 here is CASSPFPRKGNEQFF. The DNA of the CDR3 is TGTGCCAGCTCACCATTCCCTCGAAAAGGCAATGAGCAGTTCTTC.

V and J are TRBV29-1 and TRBJ2-5, with a tentative D call TRBD1 (6 bases). The V end lost 4 bases, the J end lost 4 bases, and 7 bases lay between the germline ends. Germline V CDR1 and CDR2: SQVTM, ANQGSEA. The CDR3 has 11 amino acids. In DNA, the CDR3 is TGCAGCGTTGCACAGGGAGAGACCCAGTACTTC. Translating it yields CSVAQGETQYF.

The chain carries TRBV27 and TRBJ2-6; possibly TRBD1 for D (6 bases). Trimming pared 6 bases from V and 4 bases from J, leaving 22 bases between. This CDR3 region has 18 residues. CDR1 is MNHEY and CDR2 is SMNVEV in the germline V gene (reference sequence). The CDR3 nucleotides read TGTGCCAGCAGACAGGGACGGCAGCAGGGGCGGGGGGCCAACGTCCTGACTTTC. This codes for CASRQGRQQGRGANVLTF.

This clone was observed a few times. The J gene is TRBJ1-5, the V gene TRBV19; 8 bases align to TRBD1. The CDR3 totals 14 residues. In germline, CDR1 is LNHDA, CDR2 SQIVND (reference sequence). J was trimmed by 6 bases and V by 6 bases; bases with no gene match: 7. CDR3 protein: CASRTDRAFQPQHF. The CDR3 nucleotides are TGTGCCAGTAGGACGGACAGGGCCTTTCAGCCCCAGCATTTT.

This chain links TRBV30 with TRBJ2-1, with 11 bases matching TRBD2. V lost 4 bases, J lost 2 bases, and 7 bases stayed unmatched. Looked up from germline, CDR1 is GTSNPN and CDR2 is SVGIG (reference sequence). This CDR3 has 16 residues. The CDR3 nucleotides are TGTGCCTGGACGTTAGCGGGGGGGCTAACCTACAATGAGCAGTTCTTC. Protein product: CAWTLAGGLTYNEQFF.

This clone was seen a handful of times. The chain employs TRBV5-6 and TRBJ2-5; TRBD2 is a possible D gene (6 bases). With 4 bases removed from V and 5 bases from J, the gap between germline ends came to 15 bases. The CDR3 extends over 14 amino acids. The germline V gene encodes CDR1 SGHDT and CDR2 YYEEEE. CDR3 sequence (DNA): TGTGCCAGCAGCCGGGACTCCCGTTGGGAGACCCAGTACTTC. Residues: CASSRDSRWETQYF.

V and J are TRBV25-1 and TRBJ2-6; D unclear. The CDR3 is made up of 14 amino acids. V was clipped by 4 bases and J by 4 bases, with 8 bases between them. In germline, CDR1 is MGHDK, CDR2 SYGVNS. CDR3 sequence: CASSVGTGANVLTF. The CDR3, as DNA: TGTGCCAGCAGTGTCGGAACGGGGGCCAACGTCCTGACTTTC.

V and J are TRBV29-1 and TRBJ1-1; 9 bases align to TRBD1. This CDR3 region has 14 residues. In germline, CDR1 is SQVTM, CDR2 ANQGSEA. Trimming took 6 bases from V and 9 from J; bases not matched to a gene: 14. CDR3 coding DNA: TGCAGCGTGTTAACAGGGGGCGCGGAAGGGAAAGCTTTCTTT. This codes for CSVLTGGAEGKAFF.

This clone was detected many times. The genes are TRBV28 and TRBJ2-7, with D tentatively TRBD1 (6 bases). This CDR3 contains 14 residues. Trimming stripped 3 bases from V and 2 bases from J, with 11 bases between. CDR1 is MDHEN, CDR2 SYDVKM, per germline. In DNA form, the CDR3 reads TGTGCCAGCAGTTTCAGGGGCCTAACCTACGAGCAGTACTTC. Translating gives CASSFRGLTYEQYF.

The chain uses TRBV5-6 and TRBJ1-1; D ambiguous. The CDR3 has 12 residues. CDR1 SGHDT and CDR2 YYEEEE come from the germline V gene. V gave up 1 base and J gave up 9 bases, with 10 bases separating them. For the CDR3, the DNA is TGTGCCAGCAGCTTGAGTAGGAAGCAAGCTTTCTTT. Translated: CASSLSRKQAFF.

The rearrangement links TRBV5-6 to TRBJ1-1, with D unclear. The germline gives CDR1 SGHDT, CDR2 YYEEEE. Between the trimmed V and J ends, which lost 1 base and 4 bases, there was a span of 8 bases. This CDR3 contains 13 residues. The CDR3 DNA reads TGTGCCAGCAGCTTGTGGGGAGGCACTGAAGCTTTCTTT. Translating it yields CASSLWGGTEAFF. Full variable domain (rest looked up from reference TRBV5-6 and TRBJ1-1): DAGVTQSPTHLIKTRGQQVTLRCSPKSGHDTVSWYQQALGQGPQFIFQYYEEEERQRGNFPDRFSGHQFPNYSSELNVNALLLGDSALYLCASSLWGGTEAFFGQGTRLTVV.

This chain links TRBV11-1 with TRBJ2-7; D not resolved. In germline, CDR1 is SGHAT, CDR2 FQDESV (reference sequence). V was trimmed by 6 bases and J by 3 bases, leaving 21 bases between them. The CDR3 is 16 residues long. This chain's CDR3 is CASSHLGSLGNYEQYF. The DNA of the CDR3 is TGTGCCAGCAGTCACCTGGGCAGCTTGGGTAACTACGAGCAGTACTTC.

This clone has just one count. The V and J genes are TRBV6-1 and TRBJ2-1; tentatively, D is TRBD2 (6 bases). The CDR3 is 16 residues long. Germline V gene lookup returns CDR1 MNHNS and CDR2 SASEGT. Trimming removed 4 bases at V and 6 bases at J, with 19 bases between. The CDR3 DNA reads as TGTGCCAGCAGTGCCGAAACTCCCGGGGGAACCAATGAGCAGTTCTTC. This codes for CASSAETPGGTNEQFF.

Notes on this clone: The same CDR3 can be traced to other DNA sequences in this sample. The CDR3 region is CSVDGGYTGELFF. The CDR3 region has the DNA TGCAGCGTTGACGGGGGATACACCGGGGAGCTGTTTTTT. The chain is built from TRBV29-1 and TRBJ2-2; D may be TRBD2 (6 bases). The germline V and J ends were trimmed by 3 bases and 3 bases, with 8 bases remaining between them. Germline V gene data show CDR1 as SQVTM and CDR2 as ANQGSEA. This CDR3 comprises 13 residues.

This clone was seen just once. The rearrangement uses TRBV6-1 and TRBJ2-1, with 9 positions matching TRBD2. J was trimmed by 4 bases and V by 10 bases; bases with no gene match: 5. Looked up from germline, CDR1 is MNHNS and CDR2 is SASEGT. The CDR3 has 13 residues. The CDR3 DNA is TGTGCCAATTTCAGCGGGGGGTACAATGAGCAGTTCTTC. Its translation: CANFSGGYNEQFF.

The V call is TRBV29-1, the J call TRBJ1-2; 12 bases fit TRBD1. This CDR3 contains 11 residues. Per germline, CDR1 SQVTM and CDR2 ANQGSEA. V shed 7 bases and J 7 bases; nucleotides not matched to a gene: 1. The CDR3 nucleotides are TGCAGCGAGGGACAGGGGGCTGGCTACACCTTC. This translates into CSEGQGAGYTF.

This chain links TRBV4-3 with TRBJ2-1; D unresolved. Germline loops: CDR1 LGHNA, CDR2 YSLEER. The V end lost 4 bases, the J end lost 7 bases, and 11 bases lay between the germline ends. The CDR3 is 13 residues long. CDR3: CASSRKMENEQFF. The DNA for the CDR3 is TGCGCCAGCAGCCGGAAGATGGAGAATGAGCAGTTCTTC.

CDR3 bases: TGTGCCTGGAGTTGGACGGCGGTCGAAGAGACCCAGTACTTC. Translation: CAWSWTAVEETQYF. V is TRBV30 and J is TRBJ2-5; D gene unclear. The germline CDR1 and CDR2 sequences are GTSNPN and SVGIG (reference sequence). CDR3 length: 14 amino acids. The V gene lost 2 bases and the J gene lost 3 bases, with 13 bases spanning the gap.

The chain's CDR3 is CSVEFQAAGYTF. The CDR3 bases are TGCAGCGTTGAGTTCCAAGCGGCTGGCTACACCTTC. The chain is built from TRBV29-1 and TRBJ1-2; D is unclear. The ends were cut back, 3 bases at V and 7 bases at J, with 12 bases in the middle. CDR1 is SQVTM and CDR2 is ANQGSEA in the germline V gene. The length of the CDR3 is 12 residues.

The V gene is TRBV2, the J gene TRBJ2-1; D perhaps matches TRBD1 (5 bases). Germline V gives CDR1 SNHLY, CDR2 FYNNEI. This CDR3 is 15 amino acids long. The V and J ends lost 5 bases and 5 bases respectively, with 16 bases between them. CDR3 DNA: TGTGCCAGCAGTCCGATGGGCAGGGCAAACAATGAGCAGTTCTTC. This encodes CASSPMGRANNEQFF.

This clone came up once. The chain recombines TRBV29-1 with TRBJ2-4; D unclear. Trimming took off 5 bases at V and 2 bases at J, with 7 bases between the two ends. The CDR3 extends over 12 amino acids. The germline V gene encodes CDR1 SQVTM and CDR2 ANQGSEA. The CDR3 sequence: CSVSGTKNIQYF. The CDR3 DNA reads TGCAGCGTTTCTGGGACCAAAAACATTCAGTACTTC.

The table lists this clone with a few counts. The J gene is TRBJ2-5, the V gene TRBV6-5; a weak D match, TRBD1 (5 bases). CDR1 and CDR2 from the germline V gene are MNHEY and SVGAGI. The CDR3 length is 15 residues. Trimming took off 2 bases at V and 4 bases at J, with 14 bases between the two ends. The CDR3 DNA is TGTGCCAGCAGTTACGGGGCAGGGCTTGGAGAGACCCAGTACTTC. Its protein product is CASSYGAGLGETQYF.

The rearrangement links TRBV29-1 to TRBJ2-4, with 8 bases aligning to TRBD1. The CDR3 is 14 residues long. The germline V gene encodes CDR1 SQVTM and CDR2 ANQGSEA. V was clipped by 6 bases and J by 6 bases; unmatched bases: 10. The CDR3, as DNA: TGCAGCGTCTCCCTCGGACAGGGCAGAAACATTCAGTACTTC. Protein sequence: CSVSLGQGRNIQYF.